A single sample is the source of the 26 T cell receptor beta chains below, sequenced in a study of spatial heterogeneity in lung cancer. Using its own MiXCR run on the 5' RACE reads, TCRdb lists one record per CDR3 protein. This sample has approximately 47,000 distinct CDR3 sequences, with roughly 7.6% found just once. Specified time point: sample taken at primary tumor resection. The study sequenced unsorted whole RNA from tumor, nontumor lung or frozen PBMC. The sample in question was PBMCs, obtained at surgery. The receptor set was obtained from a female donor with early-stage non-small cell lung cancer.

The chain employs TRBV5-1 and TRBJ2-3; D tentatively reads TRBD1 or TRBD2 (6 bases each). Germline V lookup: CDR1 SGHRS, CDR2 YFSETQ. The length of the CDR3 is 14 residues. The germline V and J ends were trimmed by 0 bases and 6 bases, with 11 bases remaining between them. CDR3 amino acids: CASSLAGGRDTQYF. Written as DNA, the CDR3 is TGCGCCAGCAGCTTGGCCGGGGGCAGGGATACGCAGTATTTT. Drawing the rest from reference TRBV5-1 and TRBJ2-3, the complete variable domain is KAGVTQTPRYLIKTRGQQVTLSCSPISGHRSVSWYQQTPGQGLQFLFEYFSETQRNKGNFPGRFSGRQFSNSRSEMNVSTLELGDSALYLCASSLAGGRDTQYFGPGTRLTVL.

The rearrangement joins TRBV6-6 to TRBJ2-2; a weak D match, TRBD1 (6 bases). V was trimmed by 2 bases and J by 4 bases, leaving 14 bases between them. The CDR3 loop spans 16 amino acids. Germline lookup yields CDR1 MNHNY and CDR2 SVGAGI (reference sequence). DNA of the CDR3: TGTGCCAGCAGTTACGGTCTAGGGGGTCGCACCGGGGAGCTGTTTTTT. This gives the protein CASSYGLGGRTGELFF.

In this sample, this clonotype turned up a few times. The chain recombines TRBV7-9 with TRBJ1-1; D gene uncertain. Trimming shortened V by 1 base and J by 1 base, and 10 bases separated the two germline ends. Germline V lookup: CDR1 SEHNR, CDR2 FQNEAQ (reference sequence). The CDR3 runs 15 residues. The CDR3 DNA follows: TGTGCCAGCAGCTTAGTAAGCAAGAAGAACACTGAAGCTTTCTTT. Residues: CASSLVSKKNTEAFF.

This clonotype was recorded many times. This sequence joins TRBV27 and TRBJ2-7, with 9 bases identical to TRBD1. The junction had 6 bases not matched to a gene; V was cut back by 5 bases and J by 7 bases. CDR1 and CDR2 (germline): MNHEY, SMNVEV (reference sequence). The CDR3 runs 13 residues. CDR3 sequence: CASSRQGGKEQYF. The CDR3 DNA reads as TGTGCCAGCAGTAGACAGGGGGGGAAGGAGCAGTACTTC.

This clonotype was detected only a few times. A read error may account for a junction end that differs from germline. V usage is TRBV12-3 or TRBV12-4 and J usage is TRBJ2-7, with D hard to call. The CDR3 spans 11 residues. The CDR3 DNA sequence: TGTGCCAGCAGTACCGACCAGAAGTGGGACTTC. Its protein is CASSTDQKWDF.

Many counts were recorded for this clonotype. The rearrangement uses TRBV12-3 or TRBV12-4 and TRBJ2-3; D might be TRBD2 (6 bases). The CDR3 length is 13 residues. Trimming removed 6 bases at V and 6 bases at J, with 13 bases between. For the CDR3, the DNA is TGTGCCAGCAGCGGGGACTTTTCCGATACGCAGTATTTT. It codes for CASSGDFSDTQYF.

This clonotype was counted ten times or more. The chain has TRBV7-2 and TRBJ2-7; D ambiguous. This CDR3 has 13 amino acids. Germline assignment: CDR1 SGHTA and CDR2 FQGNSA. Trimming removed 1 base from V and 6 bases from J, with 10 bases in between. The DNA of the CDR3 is TGTGCCAGCAGCTTAGTTCCCGGCGGCGAGCAGTACTTC. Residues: CASSLVPGGEQYF. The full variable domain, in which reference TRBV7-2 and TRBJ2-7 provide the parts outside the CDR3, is GAGVSQSPSNKVTEKGKDVELRCDPISGHTALYWYRQSLGQGLEFLIYFQGNSAPDKSGLPSDRFSAERTGGSVSTLTIQRTQQEDSAVYLCASSLVPGGEQYFGPGTRLTVT.

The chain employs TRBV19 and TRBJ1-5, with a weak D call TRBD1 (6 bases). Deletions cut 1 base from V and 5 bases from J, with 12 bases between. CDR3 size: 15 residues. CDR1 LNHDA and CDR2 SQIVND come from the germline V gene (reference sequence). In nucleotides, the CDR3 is TGTGCCAGTAGTATAGTTTTCAGGGGTGATCAGCCCCAGCATTTT. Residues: CASSIVFRGDQPQHF. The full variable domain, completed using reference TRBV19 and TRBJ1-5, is DGGITQSPKYLFRKEGQNVTLSCEQNLNHDAMYWYRQDPGQGLRLIYYSQIVNDFQKGDIAEGYSVSREKKESFPLTVTSAQKNPTAFYLCASSIVFRGDQPQHFGDGTRLSIL.

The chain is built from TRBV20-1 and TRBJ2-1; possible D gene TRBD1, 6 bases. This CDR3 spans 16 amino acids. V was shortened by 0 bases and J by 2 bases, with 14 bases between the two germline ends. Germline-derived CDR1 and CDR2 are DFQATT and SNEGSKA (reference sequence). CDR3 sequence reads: CSARDQSRTAYNEQFF. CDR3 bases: TGCAGTGCTAGAGATCAATCGCGGACAGCCTACAATGAGCAGTTCTTC.

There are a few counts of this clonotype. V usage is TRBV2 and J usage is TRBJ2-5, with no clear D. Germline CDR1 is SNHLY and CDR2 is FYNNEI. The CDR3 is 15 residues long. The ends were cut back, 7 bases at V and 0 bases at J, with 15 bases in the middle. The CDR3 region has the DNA TGTGCCAGCAACATAAAGTATATGTACCAAGAGACCCAGTACTTC. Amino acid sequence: CASNIKYMYQETQYF. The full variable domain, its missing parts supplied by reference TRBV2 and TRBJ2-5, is EPEVTQTPSHQVTQMGQEVILRCVPISNHLYFYWYRQILGQKVEFLVSFYNNEISEKSEIFDDQFSVERPDGSNFTLKIRSTKLEDSAMYFCASNIKYMYQETQYFGPGTRLLVL.

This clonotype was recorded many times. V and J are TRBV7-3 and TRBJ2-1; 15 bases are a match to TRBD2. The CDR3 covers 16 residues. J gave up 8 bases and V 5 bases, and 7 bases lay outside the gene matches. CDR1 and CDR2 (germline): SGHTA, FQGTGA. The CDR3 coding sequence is TGTGCCAGCAGCCCCGGACTAGCGGGGGGGCGGGATGAGCAGTTCTTC. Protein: CASSPGLAGGRDEQFF.

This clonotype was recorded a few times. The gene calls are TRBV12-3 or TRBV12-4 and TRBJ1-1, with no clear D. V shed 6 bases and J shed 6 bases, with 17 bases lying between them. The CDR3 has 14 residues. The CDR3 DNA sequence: TGTGCCAGCAGCCTCTCCGGTCGCGGGTCTGAAGCTTTCTTT. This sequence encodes CASSLSGRGSEAFF.

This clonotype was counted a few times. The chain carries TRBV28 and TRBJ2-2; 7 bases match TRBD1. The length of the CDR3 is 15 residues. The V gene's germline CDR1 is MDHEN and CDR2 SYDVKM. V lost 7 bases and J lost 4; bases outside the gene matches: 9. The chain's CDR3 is CASNTGTAGTGELFF. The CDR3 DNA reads TGTGCCAGCAATACCGGGACAGCCGGCACCGGGGAGCTGTTTTTT.

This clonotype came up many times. The CDR3 nucleotides are TGTGCCAGCAGCCTGCTCAACTACGAGCAGTACTTC. Its protein product is CASSLLNYEQYF. V is TRBV7-2 and J is TRBJ2-7, with D unresolved. The CDR3 extends over 12 amino acids. Germline values: CDR1 SGHTA, CDR2 FQGNSA. Trimming stripped 5 bases from V and 3 bases from J, with 8 bases between. Full variable domain (outside the CDR3, taken from reference TRBV7-2 and TRBJ2-7): GAGVSQSPSNKVTEKGKDVELRCDPISGHTALYWYRQSLGQGLEFLIYFQGNSAPDKSGLPSDRFSAERTGGSVSTLTIQRTQQEDSAVYLCASSLLNYEQYFGPGTRLTVT.

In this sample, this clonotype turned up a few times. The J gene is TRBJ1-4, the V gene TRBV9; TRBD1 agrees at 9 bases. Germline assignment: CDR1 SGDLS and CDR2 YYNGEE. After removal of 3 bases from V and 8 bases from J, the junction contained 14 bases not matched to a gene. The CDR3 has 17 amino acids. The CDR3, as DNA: TGTGCCAGCAGCGAGGGACAGGGACTTGTTAATCGGGAAAAACTGTTTTTT. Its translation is CASSEGQGLVNREKLFF.

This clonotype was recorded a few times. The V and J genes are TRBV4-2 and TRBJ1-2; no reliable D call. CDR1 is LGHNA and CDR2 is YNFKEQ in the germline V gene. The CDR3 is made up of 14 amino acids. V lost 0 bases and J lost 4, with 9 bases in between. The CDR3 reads CASSQDLLGYGYTF. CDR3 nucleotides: TGTGCCAGCAGCCAAGATCTGCTAGGCTATGGCTACACCTTC.

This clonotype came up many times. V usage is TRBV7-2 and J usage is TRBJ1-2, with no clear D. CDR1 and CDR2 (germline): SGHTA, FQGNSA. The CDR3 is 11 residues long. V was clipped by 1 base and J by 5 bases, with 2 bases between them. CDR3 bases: TGTGCCAGCAGCTTAGAGTATGGCTACACCTTC. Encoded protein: CASSLEYGYTF.

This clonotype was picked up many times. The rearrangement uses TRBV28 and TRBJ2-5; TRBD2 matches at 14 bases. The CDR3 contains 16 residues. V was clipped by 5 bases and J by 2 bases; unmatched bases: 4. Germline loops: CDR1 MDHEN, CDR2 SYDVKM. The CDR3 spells CASSRTSGGFQETQYF. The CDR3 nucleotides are TGTGCCAGCAGTCGGACTAGCGGGGGGTTTCAAGAGACCCAGTACTTC.

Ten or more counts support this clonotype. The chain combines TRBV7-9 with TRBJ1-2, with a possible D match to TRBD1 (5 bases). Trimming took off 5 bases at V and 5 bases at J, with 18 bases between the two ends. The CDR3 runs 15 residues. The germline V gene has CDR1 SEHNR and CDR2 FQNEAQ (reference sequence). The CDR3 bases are TGTGCCAGCAGCCTCCCCGGGTTAGGGGAATATGGCTACACCTTC. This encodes CASSLPGLGEYGYTF.

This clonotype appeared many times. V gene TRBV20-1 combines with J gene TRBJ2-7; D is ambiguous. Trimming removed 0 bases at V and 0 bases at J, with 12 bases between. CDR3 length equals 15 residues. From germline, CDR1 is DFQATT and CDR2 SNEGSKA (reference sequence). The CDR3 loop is CSARDRSIASYEQYF. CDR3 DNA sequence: TGCAGTGCTAGAGATCGGAGCATAGCCTCCTACGAGCAGTACTTC.

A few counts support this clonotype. The CDR3 here is CASSLPRMWGSEQYF. The CDR3, as DNA: TGCGCCAGCAGCTTGCCCCGGATGTGGGGCTCCGAGCAGTACTTC. The chain couples TRBV5-1 to TRBJ2-7, with a possible D match to TRBD1 (5 bases). V lost 1 base and J lost 6, with 17 bases in between. The CDR3 is 15 amino acids. Germline V gene lookup returns CDR1 SGHRS and CDR2 YFSETQ.

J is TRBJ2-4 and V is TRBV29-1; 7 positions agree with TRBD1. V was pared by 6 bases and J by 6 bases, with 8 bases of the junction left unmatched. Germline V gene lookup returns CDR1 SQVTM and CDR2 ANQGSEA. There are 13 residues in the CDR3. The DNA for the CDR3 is TGCAGCGTCATGGGACAGAGGAGAAACATTCAGTACTTC. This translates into CSVMGQRRNIQYF. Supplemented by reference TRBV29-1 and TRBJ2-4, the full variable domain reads SAVISQKPSRDICQRGTSLTIQCQVDSQVTMMFWYRQQPGQSLTLIATANQGSEATYESGFVIDKFPISRPNLTFSTLTVSNMSPEDSSIYLCSVMGQRRNIQYFGAGTRLSVL.

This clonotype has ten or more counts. The CDR3 DNA sequence: TGTGCCAGCAGCCCCCAAGGCCCCTTTGGTGGCTACACCTTC. Translated: CASSPQGPFGGYTF. The V call is TRBV3-1, the J call TRBJ1-2; D is uncertain. This CDR3 has 14 amino acids. Germline V gene lookup returns CDR1 LGHDT and CDR2 YNNKEL (reference sequence). Between the trimmed V and J ends, which lost 4 bases and 7 bases, there was a span of 16 bases. The full variable domain, rest sourced from reference TRBV3-1 and TRBJ1-2, is DTAVSQTPKYLVTQMGNDKSIKCEQNLGHDTMYWYKQDSKKFLKIMFSYNNKELIINETVPNRFSPKSPDKAHLNLHINSLELGDSAVYFCASSPQGPFGGYTFGSGTRLTVV.

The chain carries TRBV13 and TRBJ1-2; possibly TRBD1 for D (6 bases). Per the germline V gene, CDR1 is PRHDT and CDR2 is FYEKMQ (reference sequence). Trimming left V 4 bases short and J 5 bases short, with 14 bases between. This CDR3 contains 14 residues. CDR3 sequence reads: CASSSNRVSYGYTF. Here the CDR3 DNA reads TGTGCCAGCAGCTCCAACAGGGTTTCATATGGCTACACCTTC.

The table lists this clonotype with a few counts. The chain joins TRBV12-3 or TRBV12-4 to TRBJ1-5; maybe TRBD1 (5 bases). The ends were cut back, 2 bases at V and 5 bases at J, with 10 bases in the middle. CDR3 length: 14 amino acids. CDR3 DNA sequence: TGTGCCAGCAGTTTACGGGGCATCGATCAGCCCCAGCATTTT. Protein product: CASSLRGIDQPQHF.

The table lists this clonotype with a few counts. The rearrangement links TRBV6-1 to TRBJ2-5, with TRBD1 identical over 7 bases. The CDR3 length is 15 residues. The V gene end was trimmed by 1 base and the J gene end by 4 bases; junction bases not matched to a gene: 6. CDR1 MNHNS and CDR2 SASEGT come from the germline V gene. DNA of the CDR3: TGTGCCAGCAGTGAAGGGGGGACAGTAAGAGAGACCCAGTACTTC. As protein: CASSEGGTVRETQYF.